This TCR beta chain was identified in a study of blood T cell repertoires in COVID-19. Overall study: COVID-19 samples, acute and convalescent, were from the United States, Italy and Spain. T cells, B-cell-depleted T cells, or PBMCs supplied cDNA or gDNA.

Authors' analysis steps: From reference gene primer amplification, estimates of nucleated cell counts were derived. Here immunoSEQ multiplex PCR was the method, and the copy in TCRdb shows in-frame clones only, minus some. Clonal size and the V and J genes are those of that table, whereas D and trimming came from the DNA. Among 150,000 or so clones listed, 82% were seen once. Trimming shortened V by 1 base and J by 7 bases, and 7 bases separated the two germline ends. The CDR3 length is 13 residues. Per the germline V gene, CDR1 is LGHDT and CDR2 is YNNKEL (reference sequence). The gene calls are TRBV3-1 (or the pseudogene TRBV3-2) and TRBJ2-2; D is unresolved. The sample consisted of peripheral blood. This clonotype originated in a human donor with acute or convalescent COVID-19. The donor label of this sample is uncertain. CDR3 region: CASSQVVRGELFF. The CDR3 region has the DNA TGTGCCAGCAGCCAAGTAGTACGCGGGGAGCTGTTTTTT.